The sequence of this TCR beta chain was determined in a study of beta chain features in type 1 diabetes. This clone was detected only a few times. Expressed TCRB transcripts were sequenced because the isolated RNA had all been reverse transcribed beforehand. Data came from immunoSEQ multiplex PCR; TCRdb stores just in-frame clones and leaves some out. The profile shows 130,000 to 150,000 clones, 9.2% of them singletons. Germline-derived CDR1 and CDR2 are MRHNA and SNTAGT. V gave up 0 bases and J gave up 4 bases, with 9 bases separating them. CDR3 length: 14 amino acids. The sequence was collected from a young man in good health. The rearrangement joins TRBV6-4 to TRBJ1-2, with TRBD1 as a possible D gene (6 bases). Sequenced material: central memory CD4+ T cells from blood. Written as DNA, the CDR3 is TGTGCCAGCAGTGACTCGGCAGGGGTCTATGGCTACACCTTC. Its protein product is CASSDSAGVYGYTF.